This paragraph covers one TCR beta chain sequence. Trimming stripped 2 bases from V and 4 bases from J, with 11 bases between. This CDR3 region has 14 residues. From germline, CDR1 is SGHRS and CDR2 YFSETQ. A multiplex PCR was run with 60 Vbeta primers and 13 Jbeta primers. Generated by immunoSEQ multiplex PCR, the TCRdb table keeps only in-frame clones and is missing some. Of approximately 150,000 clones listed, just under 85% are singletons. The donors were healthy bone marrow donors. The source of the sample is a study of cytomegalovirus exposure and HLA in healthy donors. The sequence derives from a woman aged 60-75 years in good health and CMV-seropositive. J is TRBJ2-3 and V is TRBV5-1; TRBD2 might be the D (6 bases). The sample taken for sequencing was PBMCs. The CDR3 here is CASSFRESADTQYF. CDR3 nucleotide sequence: TGCGCCAGCAGCTTCCGGGAGTCCGCAGATACGCAGTATTTT.